This T cell receptor beta chain came from a study of T cell responses to AZD1222 COVID-19 vaccine. Study-level findings and limits: The donor group comprised mostly white British people and more females; the analysis possibly underestimated clonal diversity. Spike-spanning, vaccine-associated CD4 TCRs were dominant at 160-218 and 743-854. Close to half of all spike-specific TCRs reportedly target regions of the variants that are unmutated.

Trimming removed 2 bases from V and 0 bases from J; junction bases left unmatched: 0. CDR1 and CDR2 from the germline V gene are MNHEY and SVGEGT. This CDR3 spans 15 amino acids. Measured with immunoSEQ multiplex PCR; TCRdb has only the in-frame clones, and not every one. The profile covers 25,000 to 35,000 clones, with approximately 93% appearing a single time and 35% to 50% taken by the ten largest. Concerning this clone: The antigen is not known. At the DNA level, this CDR3 is encoded by other sequences in the same sample as well.

J is TRBJ1-3 and V is TRBV6-2 or TRBV6-3, with TRBD1 matching 8 bases. The receptor's source is an adult in good health. The input for sequencing was peripheral blood, taken on day 0 of AZD1222 vaccination. CDR3 residues: CASSYTGGSGNTIYF. The CDR3 nucleotides are TGTGCCAGCAGTTACACAGGGGGCTCTGGAAACACCATATATTTT.